The T cell receptor (beta chain) described here comes from a study of cytomegalovirus exposure and HLA in healthy donors. Study outcomes and limitations: A list of approximately 160 TCR beta chains associated with cytomegalovirus was given. A previous analysis found most TCR beta V segments productive roughly 87% or roughly 30% of the time.

The PCR used 60 Vbeta and 13 Jbeta primers. TCRdb's copy holds only in-frame clones and misses some; the assay was immunoSEQ multiplex PCR. The sample has 110,000 to 150,000 clones; less than 9.5% are singletons. Germline CDR1 reads SGDLS; CDR2 reads YYNGEE. Trimming took off 4 bases at V and 7 bases at J, with 17 bases between the two ends. The CDR3 runs to 14 residues. Concerning this clone: Its target is not known.

The origin of this receptor is a male donor in good health and CMV-seronegative. The gene calls are TRBV9 and TRBJ1-2; TRBD1 might be the D (5 bases). Sequenced input: PBMCs. The CDR3 sequence is CASSTQGVLRGYTF. CDR3 DNA sequence: TGTGCCAGCAGCACCCAAGGGGTTCTGCGTGGCTACACCTTC.